Below, 16 T cell receptor beta chains from the same sample are listed, as sequenced in a study of shared clonotypes between healthy human individuals. Measured with immunoSEQ multiplex PCR; TCRdb has only the in-frame clones, and not every one. The profile covers 2 million or so clones, with about 95% appearing a single time and approximately 1.2% taken by the ten largest. Naive CD8 isolation took CD45RO-negative cells positively selected for CCR7 and excluded terminally differentiated effector memory CD45RA+ cells. Sequencing was carried out using naive CD8+ T cells sorted from blood. All receptors come from a man aged 18 to 29 in good health.

About this clone itself: Other DNA sequences within the sample encode an identical CDR3. The V and J genes are TRBV5-1 and TRBJ2-7; 7 bases line up with TRBD1. J gave up 1 base and V 0 bases, and 4 bases lay outside the gene matches. The CDR3 has 15 residues. Germline V gives CDR1 SGHRS, CDR2 YFSETQ. The CDR3 spells CASSLGQGRSYEQYF. In DNA form, the CDR3 reads TGCGCCAGCAGCTTGGGACAGGGTCGGTCCTACGAGCAGTACTTC.

The chain carries TRBV11-2 and TRBJ2-3; weak D call: TRBD1 (6 bases). The germline gives CDR1 SGHAT, CDR2 FQNNGV. This CDR3 is 15 amino acids long. Trimming took off 1 base at V and 2 bases at J, with 10 bases between the two ends. In DNA, the CDR3 is TGTGCCAGCAGCTTAGCAGGGGCTCTCACAGATACGCAGTATTTT. This translates into CASSLAGALTDTQYF.

The chain joins TRBV7-6 to TRBJ2-3; D unclear. Looked up from germline, CDR1 is SGHVS and CDR2 is FNYEAQ. The V end lost 8 bases, the J end lost 2 bases, and 8 bases lay between the germline ends. This CDR3 contains 12 residues. CDR3 loop: CASGLNTDTQYF. The DNA of the CDR3 is TGTGCCAGCGGCCTAAACACAGATACGCAGTATTTT.

The rearrangement joins TRBV30 to TRBJ2-7; TRBD1 matches at 9 bases. The CDR3 covers 14 residues. V lost 2 bases, J lost 3 bases, and 5 bases stayed unmatched. CDR1 and CDR2 (germline): GTSNPN, SVGIG (reference sequence). CDR3 sequence (DNA): TGTGCCTGGAGTATACAGGGGGCTGTCTACGAGCAGTACTTC. This encodes CAWSIQGAVYEQYF.

This sequence joins TRBV11-3 and TRBJ1-1, with no clear D. The CDR3 runs 16 residues. Between the trimmed V and J ends, which lost 0 bases and 3 bases, there was a span of 14 bases. Germline V gene lookup returns CDR1 SGHNT and CDR2 YENEEA. The CDR3 DNA reads TGTGCCAGCAGCTTAGATTCGGAAGGAGCACACACTGAAGCTTTCTTT. It codes for CASSLDSEGAHTEAFF.

The chain is built from TRBV2 and TRBJ2-5, with D unclear. The germline gives CDR1 SNHLY, CDR2 FYNNEI. With 2 bases removed from V and 3 bases from J, the gap between germline ends came to 16 bases. This CDR3 has 16 residues. DNA of the CDR3: TGTGCCAGCAGTGAACTGGGGATTGATACGAAAGAGACCCAGTACTTC. It translates to CASSELGIDTKETQYF.

The rearrangement links TRBV6-1 to TRBJ1-6, with D possibly being TRBD1 (5 bases). The CDR3 length is 17 residues. Trimming removed 3 bases at V and 0 bases at J, with 12 bases between. Germline CDR1 MNHNS, CDR2 SASEGT. CDR3 sequence (DNA): TGTGCCAGCAGTGAGTATGGGGCCAGCTCCTATAATTCACCCCTCCACTTT. Encoded protein: CASSEYGASSYNSPLHF.

CDR3 in DNA: TGTGCCAGCAGCTTAGGGGGGACTGGGACAGGGTTCTTC. Translation: CASSLGGTGTGFF. This rearrangement joins TRBV7-9 to TRBJ2-1, with 8 bases identical to TRBD1. The CDR3 extends over 13 amino acids. Germline CDR1 SEHNR, CDR2 FQNEAQ (reference sequence). J gave up 15 bases and V 1 base, and 8 bases lay outside the gene matches.

The J gene is TRBJ2-7, the V gene TRBV5-6; tentative D call: TRBD2 (6 bases). The CDR3 loop spans 15 amino acids. Looked up from germline, CDR1 is SGHDT and CDR2 is YYEEEE. V lost 6 bases and J lost 0, with 16 bases in between. CDR3 region: CASTGWGRSSYEQYF. CDR3 coding DNA: TGTGCCAGCACCGGATGGGGGAGGTCCTCCTACGAGCAGTACTTC.

This chain uses TRBV30 with TRBJ1-1, with TRBD1 as a possible D gene (5 bases). This CDR3 has 15 amino acids. Deletions cut 5 bases from V and 3 bases from J, with 19 bases between. Germline V gene lookup returns CDR1 GTSNPN and CDR2 SVGIG (reference sequence). The CDR3 here is CAWGSTREIDTEAFF. The CDR3, as DNA: TGTGCCTGGGGATCCACCAGGGAGATTGACACTGAAGCTTTCTTT.

This chain uses TRBV13 with TRBJ2-7, with a possible D match to TRBD1 (6 bases). CDR3 length: 15 amino acids. CDR1 is PRHDT and CDR2 is FYEKMQ in the germline V gene (reference sequence). V shed 0 bases and J shed 0 bases, with 9 bases lying between them. The DNA for the CDR3 is TGTGCCAGCAGCTTAGGACCACAGGGCTCCTACGAGCAGTACTTC. Protein sequence: CASSLGPQGSYEQYF.

The chain is built from TRBV20-1 and TRBJ2-3; no reliable D call. There are 11 residues in the CDR3. Trimming took off 3 bases at V and 4 bases at J, with 5 bases between the two ends. Looked up from germline, CDR1 is DFQATT and CDR2 is SNEGSKA (reference sequence). The CDR3: CSASWSDTQYF. The DNA of the CDR3 is TGCAGTGCTAGCTGGTCAGATACGCAGTATTTT.

The genes are TRBV4-1 and TRBJ2-1; 7 bases agree with TRBD2. This CDR3 comprises 17 residues. Germline-derived CDR1 and CDR2 are MGHRA and YSYEKL. V trimming: 0 bases; J trimming: 6 bases; junction bases outside the gene matches: 11. The CDR3 DNA reads TGCGCCAGCAGCCAAGATTCAGGGACTATTCGCCCCAATGAGCAGTTCTTC. It encodes CASSQDSGTIRPNEQFF.

The chain employs TRBV5-1 and TRBJ2-2; 7 nucleotides align to TRBD2. CDR1 and CDR2 (germline): SGHRS, YFSETQ. This CDR3 region has 16 residues. V was pared by 1 base and J by 1 base, with 4 bases of the junction left unmatched. CDR3 DNA: TGCGCCAGCAGCTTGTATCTAGCGGAGAACACCGGGGAGCTGTTTTTT. It translates to CASSLYLAENTGELFF.

CDR3 sequence reads: CASSLDGQGHTGELFF. CDR3 nucleotides: TGTGCCAGCAGCTTGGATGGACAGGGGCACACCGGGGAGCTGTTTTTT. The V gene is TRBV5-4, the J gene TRBJ2-2; 9 bases agree with TRBD1. This CDR3 contains 16 residues. V lost 0 bases, J lost 3 bases, and 3 bases stayed unmatched. CDR1 and CDR2 (germline): SGHNT, YYREEE (reference sequence). The full variable domain, with the rest looked up from reference TRBV5-4 and TRBJ2-2, is ETGVTQSPTHLIKTRGQQVTLRCSSQSGHNTVSWYQQALGQGPQFIFQYYREEENGRGNFPPRFSGLQFPNYSSELNVNALELDDSALYLCASSLDGQGHTGELFFGEGSRLTVL.

This chain links TRBV7-2 with TRBJ2-1, with D perhaps being TRBD1 or TRBD2 (6 bases each). The CDR3 covers 15 residues. With 6 bases removed from V and 6 bases from J, the gap between germline ends came to 18 bases. CDR1 and CDR2 from the germline V gene are SGHTA and FQGNSA. The CDR3 here is CASSGGQGLFNEQFF. CDR3 coding DNA: TGTGCCAGCAGTGGGGGGCAGGGCCTGTTCAATGAGCAGTTCTTC. Full variable domain (outside the CDR3, taken from reference TRBV7-2 and TRBJ2-1): GAGVSQSPSNKVTEKGKDVELRCDPISGHTALYWYRQSLGQGLEFLIYFQGNSAPDKSGLPSDRFSAERTGGSVSTLTIQRTQQEDSAVYLCASSGGQGLFNEQFFGPGTRLTVL.